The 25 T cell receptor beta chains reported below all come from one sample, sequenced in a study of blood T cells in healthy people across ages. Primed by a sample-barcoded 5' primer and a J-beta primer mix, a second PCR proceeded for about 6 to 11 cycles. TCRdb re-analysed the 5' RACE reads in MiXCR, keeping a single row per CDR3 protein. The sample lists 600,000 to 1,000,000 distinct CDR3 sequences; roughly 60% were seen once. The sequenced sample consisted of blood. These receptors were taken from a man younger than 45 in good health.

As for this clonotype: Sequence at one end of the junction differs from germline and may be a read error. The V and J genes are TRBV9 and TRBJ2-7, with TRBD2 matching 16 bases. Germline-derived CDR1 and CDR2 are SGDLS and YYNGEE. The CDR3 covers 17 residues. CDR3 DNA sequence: TGTGCCAGCAGCGTCGGGACTAGCGGGAGGGCCGCCTACGATCAGTACTTC. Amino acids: CASSVGTSGRAAYDQYF. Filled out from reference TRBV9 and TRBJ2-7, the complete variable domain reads DSGVTQTPKHLITATGQRVTLRCSPRSGDLSVYWYQQSLDQGLQFLIQYYNGEERAKGNILERFSAQQFPDLHSELNLSSLELGDSALYFCASSVGTSGRAAYDQYFGPGTRLTVT.

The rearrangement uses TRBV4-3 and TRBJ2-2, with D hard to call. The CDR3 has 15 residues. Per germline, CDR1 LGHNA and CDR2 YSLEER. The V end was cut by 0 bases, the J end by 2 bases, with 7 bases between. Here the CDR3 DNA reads TGCGCCAGCAGCCAAGAAGCCAGAAACACCGGGGAGCTGTTTTTT. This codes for CASSQEARNTGELFF.

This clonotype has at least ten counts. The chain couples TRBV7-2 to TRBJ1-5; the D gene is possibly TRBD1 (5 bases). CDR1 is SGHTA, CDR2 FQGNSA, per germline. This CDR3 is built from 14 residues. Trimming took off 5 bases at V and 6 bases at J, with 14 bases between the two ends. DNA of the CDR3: TGTGCCAGCAGCGGGACGGTGACGAGTCAGCCCCAGCATTTT. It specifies CASSGTVTSQPQHF.

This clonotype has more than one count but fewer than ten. CDR3 residues: CASSPQVGDTQYF. CDR3 nucleotides: TGTGCCAGCAGTCCACAGGTGGGGGATACGCAGTATTTT. The V gene is TRBV12-3 or TRBV12-4, the J gene TRBJ2-3, with a weak D call TRBD1 (5 bases). The V and J ends lost 5 bases and 6 bases respectively, with 12 bases between them. The CDR3 has 13 residues.

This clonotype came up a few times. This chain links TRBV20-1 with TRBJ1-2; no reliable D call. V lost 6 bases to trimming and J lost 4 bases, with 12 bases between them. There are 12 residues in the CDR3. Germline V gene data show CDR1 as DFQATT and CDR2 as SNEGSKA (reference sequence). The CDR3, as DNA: TGCAGTGCAGATCAGGCACCCTATGGCTACACCTTC. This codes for CSADQAPYGYTF.

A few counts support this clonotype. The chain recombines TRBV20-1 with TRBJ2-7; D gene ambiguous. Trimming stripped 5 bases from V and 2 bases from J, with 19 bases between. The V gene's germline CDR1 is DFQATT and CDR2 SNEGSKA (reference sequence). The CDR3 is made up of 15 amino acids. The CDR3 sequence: CSAVGPLLPAYEQYF. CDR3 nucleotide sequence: TGCAGTGCTGTTGGACCTCTCCTCCCTGCCTACGAGCAGTACTTC.

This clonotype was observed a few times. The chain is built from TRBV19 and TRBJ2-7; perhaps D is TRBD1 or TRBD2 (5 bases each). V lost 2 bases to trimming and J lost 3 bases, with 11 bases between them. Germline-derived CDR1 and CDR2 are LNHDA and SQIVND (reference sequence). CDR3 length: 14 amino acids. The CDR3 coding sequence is TGTGCCAGTAGTATAAGAGTGAGGGGCTACGAGCAGTACTTC. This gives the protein CASSIRVRGYEQYF.

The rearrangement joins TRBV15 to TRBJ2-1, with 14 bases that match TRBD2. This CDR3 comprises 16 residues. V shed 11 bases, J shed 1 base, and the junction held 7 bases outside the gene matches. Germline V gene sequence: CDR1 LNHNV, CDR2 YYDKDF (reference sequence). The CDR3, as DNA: TGTGCCGTCGCCGGGACTAGCGGGAGATCCTACAATGAGCAGTTCTTC. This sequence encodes CAVAGTSGRSYNEQFF.

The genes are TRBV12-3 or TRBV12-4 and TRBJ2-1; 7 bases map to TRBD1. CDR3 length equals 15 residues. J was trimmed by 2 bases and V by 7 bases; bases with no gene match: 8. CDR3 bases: TGTGCCAGCACCAGGGACAGAGCCACCTACAATGAGCAGTTCTTC. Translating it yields CASTRDRATYNEQFF.

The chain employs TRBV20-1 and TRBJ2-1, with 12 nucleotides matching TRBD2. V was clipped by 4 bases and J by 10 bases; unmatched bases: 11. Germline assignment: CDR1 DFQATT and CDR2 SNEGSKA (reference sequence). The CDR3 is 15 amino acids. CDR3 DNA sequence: TGCAGTGCTAACCCTATGACTAGCGGGGGACCAGAGCAGTTCTTC. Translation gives CSANPMTSGGPEQFF.

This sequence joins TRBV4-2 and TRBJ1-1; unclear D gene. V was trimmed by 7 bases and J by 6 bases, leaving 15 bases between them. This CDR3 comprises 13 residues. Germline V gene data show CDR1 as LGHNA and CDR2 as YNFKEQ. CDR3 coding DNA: TGTGCCAGCACCCCACCTCACACGGCTGAAGCTTTCTTT. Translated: CASTPPHTAEAFF.

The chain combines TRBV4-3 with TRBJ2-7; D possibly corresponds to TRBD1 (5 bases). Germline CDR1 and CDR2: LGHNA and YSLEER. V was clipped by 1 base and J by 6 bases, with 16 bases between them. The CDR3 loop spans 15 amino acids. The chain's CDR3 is CASSQVGQGHIEQYF. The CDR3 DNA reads TGCGCCAGCAGCCAAGTAGGGCAGGGTCATATCGAGCAGTACTTC.

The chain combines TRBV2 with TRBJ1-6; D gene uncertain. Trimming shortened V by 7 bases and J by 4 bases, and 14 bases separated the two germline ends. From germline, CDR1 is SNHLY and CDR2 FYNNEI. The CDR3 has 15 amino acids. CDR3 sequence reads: CASKDLVQYNSPLHF. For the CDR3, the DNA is TGTGCCAGCAAGGACCTTGTACAGTATAATTCACCCCTCCACTTT.

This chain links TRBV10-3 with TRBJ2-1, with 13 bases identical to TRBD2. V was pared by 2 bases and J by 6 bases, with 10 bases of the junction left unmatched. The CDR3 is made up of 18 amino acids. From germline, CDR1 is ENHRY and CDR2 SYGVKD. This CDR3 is CAISERGLAGDVGNEQFF. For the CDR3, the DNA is TGTGCCATCAGTGAGCGAGGACTAGCGGGAGACGTAGGCAATGAGCAGTTCTTC.

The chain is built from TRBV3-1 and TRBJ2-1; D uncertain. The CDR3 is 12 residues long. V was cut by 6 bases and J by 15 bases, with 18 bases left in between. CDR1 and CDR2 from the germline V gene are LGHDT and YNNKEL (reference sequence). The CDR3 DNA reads TGTGCCAGCAGTCAAAGATATTACCCGCGGTTCTTC. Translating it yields CASSQRYYPRFF.

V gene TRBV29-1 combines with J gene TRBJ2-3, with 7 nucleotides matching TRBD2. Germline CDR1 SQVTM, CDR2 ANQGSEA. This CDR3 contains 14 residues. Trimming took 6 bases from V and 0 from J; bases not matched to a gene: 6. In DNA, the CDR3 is TGCAGCGTCACACTAGCGCTTAGCACAGATACGCAGTATTTT. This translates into CSVTLALSTDTQYF.

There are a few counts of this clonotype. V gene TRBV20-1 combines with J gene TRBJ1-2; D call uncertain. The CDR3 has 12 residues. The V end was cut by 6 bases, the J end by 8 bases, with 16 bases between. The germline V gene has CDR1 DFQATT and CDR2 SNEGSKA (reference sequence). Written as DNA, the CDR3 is TGCAGTGCCAACCCCGCGGGTCCGGGCTACACCTTC. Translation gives CSANPAGPGYTF.

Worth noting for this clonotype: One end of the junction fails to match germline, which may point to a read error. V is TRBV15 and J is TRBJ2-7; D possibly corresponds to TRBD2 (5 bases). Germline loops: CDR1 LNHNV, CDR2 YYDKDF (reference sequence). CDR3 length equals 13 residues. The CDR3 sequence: CATSRTRGYGQYF. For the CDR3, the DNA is TGTGCCACCAGCAGAACGCGCGGGTACGGGCAGTACTTC.

In nucleotides, the CDR3 is TGTGCCAGCAGTTTCGGAGTGAGCGGAGATGTGCAGTATTTT. It codes for CASSFGVSGDVQYF. The chain is built from TRBV12-3 or TRBV12-4 and TRBJ2-3, with D possibly TRBD2 on 5 matching bases. The CDR3 runs 14 residues. With 3 bases removed from V and 11 bases from J, the gap between germline ends came to 18 bases.

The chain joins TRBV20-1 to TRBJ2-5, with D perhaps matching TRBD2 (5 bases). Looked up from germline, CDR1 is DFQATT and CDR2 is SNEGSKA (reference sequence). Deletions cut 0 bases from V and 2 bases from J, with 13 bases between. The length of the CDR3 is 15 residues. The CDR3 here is CSARDAGVQQETQYF. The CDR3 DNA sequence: TGCAGTGCTAGAGATGCCGGGGTACAACAAGAGACCCAGTACTTC.

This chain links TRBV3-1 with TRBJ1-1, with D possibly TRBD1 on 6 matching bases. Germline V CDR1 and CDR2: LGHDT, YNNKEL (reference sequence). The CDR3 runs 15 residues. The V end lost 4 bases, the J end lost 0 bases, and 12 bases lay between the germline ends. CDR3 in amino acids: CASSLAGALNTEAFF. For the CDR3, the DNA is TGTGCCAGCAGCCTTGCGGGGGCTTTGAACACTGAAGCTTTCTTT.

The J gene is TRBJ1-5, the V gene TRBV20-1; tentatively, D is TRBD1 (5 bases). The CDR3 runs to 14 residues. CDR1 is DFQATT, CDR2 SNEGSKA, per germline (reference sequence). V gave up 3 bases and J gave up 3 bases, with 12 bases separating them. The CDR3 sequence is CSASPARVNQPQHF. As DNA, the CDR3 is TGCAGTGCTAGCCCCGCCAGGGTCAATCAGCCCCAGCATTTT.

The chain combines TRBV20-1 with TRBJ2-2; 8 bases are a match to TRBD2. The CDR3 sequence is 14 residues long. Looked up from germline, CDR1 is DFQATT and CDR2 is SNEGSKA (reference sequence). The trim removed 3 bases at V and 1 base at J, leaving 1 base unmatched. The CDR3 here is CSASSGENTGELFF. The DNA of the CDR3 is TGCAGTGCTAGTAGCGGGGAGAACACCGGGGAGCTGTTTTTT.

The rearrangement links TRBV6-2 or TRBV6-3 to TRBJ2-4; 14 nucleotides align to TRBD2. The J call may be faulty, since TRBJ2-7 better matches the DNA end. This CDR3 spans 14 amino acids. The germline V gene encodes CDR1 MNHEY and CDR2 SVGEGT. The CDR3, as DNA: TGTGCCAGCAACCCGGGACTAGCGGGAGTCGAGCAGTACTTC. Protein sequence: CASNPGLAGVEQYF.

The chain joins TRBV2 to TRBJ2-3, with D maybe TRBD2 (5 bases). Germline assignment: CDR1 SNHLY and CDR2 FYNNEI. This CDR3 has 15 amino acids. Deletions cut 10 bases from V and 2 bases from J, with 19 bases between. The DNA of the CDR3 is TGTGCCATTTCCCTTCCGGGAACCTTCACAGATACGCAGTATTTT. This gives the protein CAISLPGTFTDTQYF. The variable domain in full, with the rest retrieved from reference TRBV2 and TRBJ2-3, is EPEVTQTPSHQVTQMGQEVILRCVPISNHLYFYWYRQILGQKVEFLVSFYNNEISEKSEIFDDQFSVERPDGSNFTLKIRSTKLEDSAMYFCAISLPGTFTDTQYFGPGTRLTVL.